This T cell receptor beta chain was profiled in a study of cytomegalovirus exposure and HLA in healthy donors. Whole-study findings and limits: One later analysis reportedly identified an Asian-associated ancestry cluster that showed fewer N-insertions than the roughly 700-donor mean. TRBV6-2, TRBV6-3 and other indistinguishable V segments were excluded.

Donors sampled were nominally healthy, though unrecorded immune exposures were likely. CDR3 length: 13 amino acids. Per the germline V gene, CDR1 is MNHEY and CDR2 is SVGAGI. The V end lost 4 bases, the J end lost 0 bases, and 7 bases lay between the germline ends. On this clone itself: Its antigen remains unidentified.

The PCR used 60 Vbeta and 13 Jbeta primers. Assay used: immunoSEQ multiplex PCR; TCRdb lists only in-frame clones, some missing. The data contain 94,000 or so clones, over 70% of them seen just once; the ten biggest clones take up about 8%. The sequenced material came from PBMCs. This rearrangement joins TRBV6-5 to TRBJ2-7; no firm D call. This receptor was obtained from a man in his sixties in good health and CMV-seronegative. CDR3: CASSSHSSYEQYF. As DNA, the CDR3 is TGTGCCAGCAGTTCCCACAGCTCCTACGAGCAGTACTTC.